The rows below give T cell receptor beta chains drawn from one sample of a study of blood T cell repertoires in COVID-19. This table comes from immunoSEQ multiplex PCR, and its TCRdb copy is limited to in-frame clones, with some not included. The sample gives 140,000 to 150,000 clones, 89% of which show up once; around 1.6% is in the top ten. The specimen sequenced was peripheral blood. The receptors were sampled from a human donor in a cohort sampled during active COVID-19. CDR3s include the opening cysteine and the closing phenylalanine or tryptophan. Fields, in order: clone size, D gene, J gene, V gene, CDR3 DNA, CDR3 protein. The D gene is left open where the match is weak. Clone size, where shown, is once, few, many, or a class for clones that have expanded.

.,TRBD2,TRBJ2-7,TRBV7-2,TGTGCCAGCAGCCTACGGACTAGCGGGGGCTACGAGCAGTACTTC,CASSLRTSGGYEQYF
.,TRBD1,TRBJ2-5,TRBV7-2,TGTGCCAGCAGCCCAACCGGGACAGGGTGGGAGACCCAGTACTTC,CASSPTGTGWETQYF
.,TRBD2,TRBJ2-1,TRBV12-3/TRBV12-4,TGTGCCAGCTCCTGGGGGGGGAATGAGCAGTTCTTC,CASSWGGNEQFF
.,TRBD2,TRBJ2-3,TRBV7-8,TGTGCCAGCAGCTTAACTAGCGGGGAGTACACAGATACGCAGTATTTT,CASSLTSGEYTDTQYF
.,.,TRBJ1-1,TRBV4-1,TGCGCCAGCAGCCGCAGTCGGGGGTCGAACACTGAAGCTTTCTTT,CASSRSRGSNTEAFF
.,.,TRBJ1-4,TRBV10-3,TGTGCCATCAGTGAGTCCGCTTTGAGACTGTTTTTT,CAISESALRLFF
.,.,TRBJ2-4,TRBV25-1,TGTGCCAGCAGTCCCTGGGAGGCTACAGTTCAGTACTTC,CASSPWEATVQYF
.,TRBD2,TRBJ2-7,TRBV6-2/TRBV6-3,TGTGCCAGCAGTTACGTTAGCGGGGGGCGAAGCTCCTACGAGCAGTACTTC,CASSYVSGGRSSYEQYF
.,TRBD1,TRBJ1-5,TRBV6-6,TGTGCCAGCAGGCGGACAGGGGAGGGACAGCCCCAGCATTTT,CASRRTGEGQPQHF
.,.,TRBJ2-1,TRBV10-3,TGTGCCATCAGTGATACCGACGGGGAGCAGTTCTTC,CAISDTDGEQFF
.,.,TRBJ2-3,TRBV12-3/TRBV12-4,TGTGCCAGCAGTCTGAGTGGCACAGATACGCAGTATTTT,CASSLSGTDTQYF
.,TRBD2,TRBJ2-5,TRBV7-9,TGTGCCAGCAGCCGAAGGACTAGCCAAGGCCAAGAGACCCAGTACTTC,CASSRRTSQGQETQYF
.,TRBD1,TRBJ2-1,TRBV6-6,TGTGCCAGCAGGGGGGACAGATACAATGAGCAGTTCTTC,CASRGDRYNEQFF
.,TRBD1,TRBJ2-1,TRBV5-6,TGTGCCAGCAGCTTGATGGCCGGGACAGGGACCTACAATGAGCAGTTCTTC,CASSLMAGTGTYNEQFF
once,TRBD2,TRBJ2-3,TRBV7-2,TGTGCCAGTGCGGGGGGTTGGACAGATACGCAGTATTTT,CASAGGWTDTQYF
few,TRBD1,TRBJ2-7,TRBV7-9,TGTGCCAGCAGCTCAGGGGGACAGGGTGTATACGAGCAGTACTTC,CASSSGGQGVYEQYF
.,.,TRBJ1-4,TRBV3-1/TRBV3-2,TGTGCCAGCAGCCAAATGACAGCAACTAATGAAAAACTGTTTTTT,CASSQMTATNEKLFF
.,TRBD2,TRBJ2-3,TRBV5-1,TGCGCCAGCAGCCCTGGACTAGCTGGAAGAGATACGCAGTATTTT,CASSPGLAGRDTQYF
.,.,TRBJ1-3,TRBV4-2,TGTGCCAGCAGCCAAGATAGGTGGAGGTCCTCTGGAAACACCATATATTTT,CASSQDRWRSSGNTIYF
.,.,TRBJ1-3,TRBV19,TGTGCCAGTAGTTTCTGGGGGGGATCTGGAAACACCATATATTTT,CASSFWGGSGNTIYF
.,TRBD1,TRBJ1-6,TRBV7-9,TGTGCCAGCAGCACCCGGGACAGTTATTCACCCCTCCACTTT,CASSTRDSYSPLHF
.,TRBD2,TRBJ2-3,TRBV24-1,TGTGCCACCAGTGGCGGGGGACATACGCAGTATTTT,CATSGGGHTQYF
.,.,TRBJ2-7,TRBV7-9,TGTGCCAGCAGCCCCACATTTTCCGAGCAGTACTTC,CASSPTFSEQYF
.,.,TRBJ1-2,TRBV9,TGTGCCAGCAGCCCCGAGACAGTAATCAGGGGCTACACCTTC,CASSPETVIRGYTF
.,.,TRBJ1-1,TRBV27,TGTGCCAGCAGTCCATATCGGACAGTGAACACTGAAGCTTTCTTT,CASSPYRTVNTEAFF
.,.,TRBJ1-5,TRBV6-5,TGTGCCAGCAGTTTACGACACCCCAATCAGCCCCAGCATTTT,CASSLRHPNQPQHF
.,TRBD1,TRBJ1-1,TRBV5-1,TGCGCCAGCAGCTCACAGGGGGCTGGCCAGAACACTGAAGCTTTCTTT,CASSSQGAGQNTEAFF
.,.,TRBJ1-2,TRBV27,TGTGCCAGCAGTTCCCAGATCTCATATGGCTACACCTTC,CASSSQISYGYTF
.,TRBD1,TRBJ2-7,TRBV4-1,TGCGCCAGCAGCCGACAGGGCGGAAGCTCCTACGAGCAGTACTTC,CASSRQGGSSYEQYF
.,TRBD1,TRBJ1-2,TRBV19,TGTGCCAGTAGTGTAACAGGGGGCCGCGGCTACACCTTC,CASSVTGGRGYTF
.,.,TRBJ2-1,TRBV27,TGTGCCAGCAGTGCAGGGGGGTCGGGTTACAATGAGCAGTTCTTC,CASSAGGSGYNEQFF
.,.,TRBJ2-7,TRBV10-2,TGCGCCAGCAGTGACCCTGTTTACGAGCAGTACTTC,CASSDPVYEQYF
few,.,TRBJ1-5,TRBV5-1,TGCGCCAGCAGACCGACCGGGACAAGCAATCAGCCCCAGCATTTT,CASRPTGTSNQPQHF
.,TRBD1,TRBJ2-7,TRBV11-2,TGTGCCAGCAGCTTACATACAGGGGACACGGGGGAGCAGTACTTC,CASSLHTGDTGEQYF
.,.,TRBJ1-6,TRBV7-2,TGTGCCAGCAGCTTAGATGGGGGCAGGGGTAATAATTCACCCCTCCACTTT,CASSLDGGRGNNSPLHF
.,.,TRBJ1-1,TRBV5-1,TGCGCCAGCAGCTTTACAGGGCGGGACACTGAAGCTTTCTTT,CASSFTGRDTEAFF
.,.,TRBJ2-6,TRBV27,TGTGCCAGCAGTTTTGTTCCAGACTCTGGGGCCAACGTCCTGACTTTC,CASSFVPDSGANVLTF
.,.,TRBJ2-2,TRBV5-6,TGTGCCAGCAGCAGTCTCGGGCAGGAGGGCAACACCGGGGAGCTGTTTTTT,CASSSLGQEGNTGELFF
once,.,TRBJ1-2,TRBV5-1,TGCGCCAGCAGCGGACAACAGGGACCCTCGGGTGGCTACACCTTC,CASSGQQGPSGGYTF
.,TRBD1,TRBJ2-7,TRBV10-3,TGTGCCATCAGTGAGGGACGACAGGGCGCCTACGAGCAGTACTTC,CAISEGRQGAYEQYF
.,.,TRBJ2-3,TRBV27,TGTGCCAGCAGTTTATCGACTACGCCATCCGATACGCAGTATTTT,CASSLSTTPSDTQYF
.,TRBD2,TRBJ2-1,TRBV6-8,TGTGCCAGCAGTTCTAGCGGGGGGGGCCCCGTTGAGCAGTTCTTC,CASSSSGGGPVEQFF
.,TRBD2,TRBJ2-1,TRBV6-2/TRBV6-3,TGTGCCAGCAGTTACTCTGGCGGGGGGGCCGAAGAGCAGTTCTTC,CASSYSGGGAEEQFF
.,.,TRBJ1-6,TRBV27,TGTGCCAGCAGGATCGACAGGAGCTCCTATAATTCACCCCTCCACTTT,CASRIDRSSYNSPLHF
.,.,TRBJ2-5,TRBV29-1,TGCAGCGTCATCAACCGGTACCAAGAGACCCAGTACTTC,CSVINRYQETQYF
.,.,TRBJ2-1,TRBV5-1,TGCGCCAGCAGCCCCGGGGCAGCGGGACACCTCAATGAGCAGTTCTTC,CASSPGAAGHLNEQFF
once,TRBD2,TRBJ2-7,TRBV5-4,TGTGCCAGCAGCCCGGGACTAGCGGGGGACCCCTACGAGCAGTACTTC,CASSPGLAGDPYEQYF
.,TRBD1,TRBJ2-3,TRBV10-3,TGTGCCATCAGTGAGTTAGACAGGGTGGTTGATACGCAGTATTTT,CAISELDRVVDTQYF
.,.,TRBJ1-4,TRBV6-2/TRBV6-3,TGTGCCAGCAGTTATTCGGAAGGAGAGGGCGATAATGAAAAACTGTTTTTT,CASSYSEGEGDNEKLFF
.,.,TRBJ1-2,TRBV29-1,TGCAGCGTTGAAGACCGAGAGGGGGTGGTCAATGGCTACACCTTC,CSVEDREGVVNGYTF
.,.,TRBJ2-3,TRBV3-1/TRBV3-2,TGTGCCAGCAGCCAAACTAATACGCAGTATTTT,CASSQTNTQYF
.,TRBD1,TRBJ2-3,TRBV5-4,TGTGCCAGCAGCCCAGGGACAGGAGGAGATACGCAGTATTTT,CASSPGTGGDTQYF
.,.,TRBJ1-2,TRBV4-1,TGCGCCAGCAGCCGTCCCGGGGGGCTGGACTATGGCTACACCTTC,CASSRPGGLDYGYTF
.,TRBD2,TRBJ2-3,TRBV7-6,TGTGCCAGCAGTTACTTAGTTAGCGGGGGGGGAGATACGCAGTATTTT,CASSYLVSGGGDTQYF
.,TRBD1,TRBJ2-7,TRBV5-1,TGCGCCAGCAGCTTGGAGACAGGGGTGGGCGAGCAGTACTTC,CASSLETGVGEQYF